This entry is about one T cell receptor beta chain. The antigen remains undetermined. With 8 bases removed from V and 2 bases from J, the gap between germline ends came to 19 bases. CDR1 and CDR2 from the germline V gene are SQVTM and ANQGSEA. The CDR3 length is 15 residues. TCRdb ran MiXCR on the RT-PCR reads and lists one entry per CDR3 protein. The sample has under 25,000 distinct CDR3 sequences; roughly three quarters are singletons. This specimen comes from a study of yellow fever vaccine responses in identical twins. Regarding the study as a whole: On the reported evidence, twins' vaccine T cell responses seemed partly convergent and partly personalized.

The sequence derives from a woman between 18 and 29 years old who received the yellow fever vaccine. The V and J genes are TRBV29-1 and TRBJ2-1; possibly TRBD1 for D (5 bases). This specimen was T cells from blood (PBMCs), unsorted or a sorted subset (not recorded which), taken before or after yellow fever vaccination (not recorded which). The CDR3 DNA sequence: TGCAGCACCCTTAGTAAGGGGAAACCCTACAATGAGCAGTTCTTC. Translated, it gives CSTLSKGKPYNEQFF.